The T cell receptor beta chain under discussion was sequenced for a study of blood T cell repertoires in COVID-19. Across the study: Nucleic acid was either cDNA or gDNA, and it came from T cells, B-cell-depleted T cells, or PBMCs.

Clones were read by immunoSEQ multiplex PCR, and TCRdb kept only the in-frame ones, dropping some. The profile shows about 220,000 clones, approximately 82% of them singletons. Germline CDR1 reads SGHTA; CDR2 reads FQGNSA. This CDR3 has 14 amino acids. V was shortened by 1 base and J by 2 bases, with 6 bases between the two germline ends. This clonotype originated in a woman older than 75 with acute or convalescent COVID-19. The chain is built from TRBV7-2 and TRBJ2-1; D remains unclear. Sequenced: peripheral blood. CDR3 residues: CASSLGLPYNEQFF. CDR3 nucleotides: TGTGCCAGCAGCTTAGGACTGCCCTACAATGAGCAGTTCTTC. The full variable domain, its missing parts supplied by reference TRBV7-2 and TRBJ2-1, is GAGVSQSPSNKVTEKGKDVELRCDPISGHTALYWYRQSLGQGLEFLIYFQGNSAPDKSGLPSDRFSAERTGGSVSTLTIQRTQQEDSAVYLCASSLGLPYNEQFFGPGTRLTVL.